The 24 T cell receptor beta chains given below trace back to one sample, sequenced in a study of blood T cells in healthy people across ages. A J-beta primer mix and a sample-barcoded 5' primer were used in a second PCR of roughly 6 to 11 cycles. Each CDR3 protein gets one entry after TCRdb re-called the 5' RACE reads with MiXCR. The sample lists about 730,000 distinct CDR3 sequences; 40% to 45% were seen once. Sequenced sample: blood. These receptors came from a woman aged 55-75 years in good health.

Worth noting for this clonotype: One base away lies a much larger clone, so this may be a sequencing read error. In DNA form, the CDR3 reads TGTGCCGGCAGCTACGAACCTGGAAGCGAGACCTATGGCTACACCTTC. Translating gives CAGSYEPGSETYGYTF. The V and J genes are TRBV7-9 and TRBJ1-2; D unresolved. The CDR3 is made up of 16 amino acids. Germline CDR1 and CDR2: SEHNR and FQNEAQ (reference sequence).

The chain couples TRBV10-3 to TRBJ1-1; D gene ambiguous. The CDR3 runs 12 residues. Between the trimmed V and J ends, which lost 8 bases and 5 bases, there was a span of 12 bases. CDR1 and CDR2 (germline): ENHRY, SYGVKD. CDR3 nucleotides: TGTGCCATCCCAAGGACGGGGACTGAAGCTTTCTTT. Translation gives CAIPRTGTEAFF.

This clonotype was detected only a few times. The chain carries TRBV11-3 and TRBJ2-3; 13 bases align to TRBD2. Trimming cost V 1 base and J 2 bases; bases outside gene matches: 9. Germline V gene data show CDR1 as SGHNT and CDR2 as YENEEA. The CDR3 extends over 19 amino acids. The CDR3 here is CASSLGVELAGGDTDTQYF. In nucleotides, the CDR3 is TGTGCCAGCAGCTTAGGCGTCGAACTAGCGGGAGGGGACACAGATACGCAGTATTTT.

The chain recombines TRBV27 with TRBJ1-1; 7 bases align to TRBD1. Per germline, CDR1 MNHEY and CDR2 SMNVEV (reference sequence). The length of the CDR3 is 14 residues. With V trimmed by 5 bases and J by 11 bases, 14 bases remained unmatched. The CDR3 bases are TGTGCCAGCAGTGCCCGGACAGGACATTCTGGGGCTTTCTTT. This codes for CASSARTGHSGAFF.

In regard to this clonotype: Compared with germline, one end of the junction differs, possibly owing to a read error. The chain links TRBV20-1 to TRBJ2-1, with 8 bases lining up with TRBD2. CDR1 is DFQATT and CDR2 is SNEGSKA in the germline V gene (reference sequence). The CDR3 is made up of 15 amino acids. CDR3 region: CSARDWRGEHTERFF. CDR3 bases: TGCAGTGCTAGAGATTGGCGGGGGGAACACACTGAGCGGTTCTTC.

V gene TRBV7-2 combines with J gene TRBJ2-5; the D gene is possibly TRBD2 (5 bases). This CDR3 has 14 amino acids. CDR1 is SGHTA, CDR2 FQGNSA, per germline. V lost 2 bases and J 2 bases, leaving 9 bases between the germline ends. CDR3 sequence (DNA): TGTGCCAGCAGCTTACAAGCGGTGCAAGAGACCCAGTACTTC. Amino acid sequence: CASSLQAVQETQYF.

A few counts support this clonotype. The CDR3 protein is CAISESGQIYEQYF. DNA for the CDR3: TGTGCCATCAGTGAGTCCGGACAGATCTACGAGCAGTACTTC. The V call is TRBV10-3, the J call TRBJ2-7; D is perhaps TRBD1 (6 bases). The CDR3 runs to 14 residues. Deletions cut 0 bases from V and 3 bases from J, with 9 bases between. The V gene's germline CDR1 is ENHRY and CDR2 SYGVKD.

CDR3 DNA: TGTGCCACCAGTGATTTACAAACGGGGAATCGGAACACCGGGGAGCTGTTTTTT. As protein: CATSDLQTGNRNTGELFF. The V call is TRBV24-1, the J call TRBJ2-2, with D possibly being TRBD2 (5 bases). V was clipped by 1 base and J by 1 base, with 15 bases between them. This CDR3 region has 18 residues. Germline V CDR1 and CDR2: KGHDR, SFDVKD.

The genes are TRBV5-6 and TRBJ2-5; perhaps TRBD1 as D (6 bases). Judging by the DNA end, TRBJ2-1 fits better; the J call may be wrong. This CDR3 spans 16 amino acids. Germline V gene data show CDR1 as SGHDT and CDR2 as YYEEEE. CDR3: CASSLVQGMEQETQFF. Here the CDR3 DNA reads TGTGCCAGCAGCTTGGTACAGGGAATGGAGCAAGAGACCCAGTTCTTC.

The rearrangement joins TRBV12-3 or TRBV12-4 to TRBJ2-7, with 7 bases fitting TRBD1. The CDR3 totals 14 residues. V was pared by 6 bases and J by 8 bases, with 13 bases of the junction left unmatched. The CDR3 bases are TGTGCCAGCAGGTCGTCCGAGAGGGGGCAGCAGCAGTACTTC. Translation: CASRSSERGQQQYF.

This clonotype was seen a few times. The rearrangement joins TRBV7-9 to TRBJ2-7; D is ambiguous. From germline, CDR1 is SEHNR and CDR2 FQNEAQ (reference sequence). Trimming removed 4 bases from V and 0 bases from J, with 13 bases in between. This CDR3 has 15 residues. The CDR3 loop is CASSSRADSSYEQYF. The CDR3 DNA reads TGTGCCAGCAGCTCCCGGGCCGATAGCTCCTACGAGCAGTACTTC.

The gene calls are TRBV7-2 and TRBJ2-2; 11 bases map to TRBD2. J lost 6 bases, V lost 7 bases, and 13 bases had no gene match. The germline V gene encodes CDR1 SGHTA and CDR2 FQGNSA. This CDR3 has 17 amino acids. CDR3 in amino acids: CASTPGLAGSRAGELFF. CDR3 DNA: TGTGCCAGCACACCCGGACTAGCGGGCTCGAGGGCCGGGGAGCTGTTTTTT.

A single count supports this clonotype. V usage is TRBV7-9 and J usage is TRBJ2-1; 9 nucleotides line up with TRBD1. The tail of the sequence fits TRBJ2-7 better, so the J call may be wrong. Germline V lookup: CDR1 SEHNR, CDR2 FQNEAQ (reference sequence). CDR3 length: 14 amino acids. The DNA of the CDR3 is TGTGCCAGCATCCAGGGACAGGGCTACAATGAGCAGTACTTC. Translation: CASIQGQGYNEQYF.

CDR3 sequence: CASRELAGRAKNIQYF. The CDR3, as DNA: TGTGCCAGCAGGGAACTAGCGGGCAGAGCCAAAAACATTCAGTACTTC. V is TRBV2 and J is TRBJ2-4; 9 bases match TRBD2. Trimming at V came to 6 bases and at J to 0 bases, leaving 6 bases not matched to a gene. Germline V gene data show CDR1 as SNHLY and CDR2 as FYNNEI. This CDR3 contains 16 residues.

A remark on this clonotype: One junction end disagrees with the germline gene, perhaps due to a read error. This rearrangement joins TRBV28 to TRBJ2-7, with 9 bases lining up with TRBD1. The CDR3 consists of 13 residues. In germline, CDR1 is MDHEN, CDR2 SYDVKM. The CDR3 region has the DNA TGTGCCCGCAGAGGACAGGGGACCTACGAGCAGTACTTC. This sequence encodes CARRGQGTYEQYF.

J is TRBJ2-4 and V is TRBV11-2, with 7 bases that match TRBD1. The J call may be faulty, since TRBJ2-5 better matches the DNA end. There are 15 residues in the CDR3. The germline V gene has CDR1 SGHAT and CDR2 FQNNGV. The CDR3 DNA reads TGTGCCAGCAGCTGGGGGACAGCTTTACAAGAGACCCAGTACTTC. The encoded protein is CASSWGTALQETQYF.

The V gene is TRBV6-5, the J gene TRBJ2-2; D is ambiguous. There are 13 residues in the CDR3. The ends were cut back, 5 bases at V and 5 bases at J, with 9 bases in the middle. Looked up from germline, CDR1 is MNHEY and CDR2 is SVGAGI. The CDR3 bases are TGTGCCAGCAGTACCCATGGTACCGGGGAGCTGTTTTTT. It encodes CASSTHGTGELFF.

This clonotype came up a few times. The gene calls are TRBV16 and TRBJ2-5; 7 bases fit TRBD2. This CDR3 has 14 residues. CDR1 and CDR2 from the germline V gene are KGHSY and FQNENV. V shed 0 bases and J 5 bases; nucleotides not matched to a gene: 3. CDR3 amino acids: CASSQSEGGETQYF. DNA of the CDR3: TGTGCCAGCAGCCAATCGGAGGGAGGGGAGACCCAGTACTTC.

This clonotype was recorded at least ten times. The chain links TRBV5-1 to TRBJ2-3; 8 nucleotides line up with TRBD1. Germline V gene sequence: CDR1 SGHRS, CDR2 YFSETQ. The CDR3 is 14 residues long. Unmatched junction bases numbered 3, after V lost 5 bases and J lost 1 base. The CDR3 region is CASSTGQGTDTQYF. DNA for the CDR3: TGCGCCAGCAGTACGGGACAGGGCACAGATACGCAGTATTTT.

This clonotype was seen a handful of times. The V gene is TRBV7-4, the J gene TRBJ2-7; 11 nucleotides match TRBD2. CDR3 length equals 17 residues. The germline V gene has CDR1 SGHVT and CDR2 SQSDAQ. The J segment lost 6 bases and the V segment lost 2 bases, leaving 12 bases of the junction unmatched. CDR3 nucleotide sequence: TGTGCCAGCAGCTTATCCGGGTGGTCTAGCGGGAGGTGCGAGCAGTACTTC. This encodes CASSLSGWSSGRCEQYF.

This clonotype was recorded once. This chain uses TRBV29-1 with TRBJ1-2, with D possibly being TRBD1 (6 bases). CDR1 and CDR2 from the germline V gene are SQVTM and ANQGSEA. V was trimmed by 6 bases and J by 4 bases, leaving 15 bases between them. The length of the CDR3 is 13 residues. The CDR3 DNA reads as TGCAGCGTAGACAACCAGGGGTCCTATGGCTACACCTTC. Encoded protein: CSVDNQGSYGYTF.

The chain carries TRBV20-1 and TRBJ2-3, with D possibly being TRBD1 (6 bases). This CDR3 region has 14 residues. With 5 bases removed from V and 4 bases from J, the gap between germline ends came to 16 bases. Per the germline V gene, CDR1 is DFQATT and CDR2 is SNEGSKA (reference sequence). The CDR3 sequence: CSASGAEVADTQYF. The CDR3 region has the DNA TGCAGTGCTTCAGGGGCCGAGGTGGCAGATACGCAGTATTTT.

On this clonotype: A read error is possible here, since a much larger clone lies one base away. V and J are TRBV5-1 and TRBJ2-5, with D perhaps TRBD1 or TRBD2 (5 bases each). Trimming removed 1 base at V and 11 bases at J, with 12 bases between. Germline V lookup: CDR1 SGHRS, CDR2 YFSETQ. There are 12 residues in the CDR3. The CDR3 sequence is CASSLWGGQQYF. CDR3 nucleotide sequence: TGCGCCAGCAGCTTGTGGGGCGGGCAGCAGTACTTC.

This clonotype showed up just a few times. CDR3 DNA: TGTGCCAGCAGTCCAATGATACTAGCGGGGATCACAGATACGCAGTATTTT. Protein product: CASSPMILAGITDTQYF. The J gene is TRBJ2-3, the V gene TRBV6-1; 10 bases are shared with TRBD2. In germline, CDR1 is MNHNS, CDR2 SASEGT. Trimming took 5 bases from V and 2 from J; bases not matched to a gene: 10. This CDR3 region has 17 residues.